Below, 9 T cell receptor beta chains from the same sample are listed, as sequenced in a study of identical twins. TCRdb analysed the 5' RACE reads with MiXCR anew, one entry per CDR3 protein. The sample consists of 600,000 to 850,000 distinct CDR3 sequences, 15% to 20% of them appearing once. A further study also used this sample, focusing on T cells expressing NK-cell markers.

The sample comprised PBMCs. Source of these receptors: a woman younger than 30 in good health.

The sample holds a few counts of this clonotype. CDR3 region: CSVELLSTGSSYNEQFF. Written as DNA, the CDR3 is TGCAGCGTTGAATTGCTTTCGACAGGGAGCTCCTACAATGAGCAGTTCTTC. J is TRBJ2-1 and V is TRBV29-1; 7 nucleotides line up with TRBD1. The junction had 10 bases not matched to a gene; V was cut back by 2 bases and J by 0 bases. CDR3 size: 17 residues. The germline CDR1 and CDR2 sequences are SQVTM and ANQGSEA.

This clonotype was seen ten or more times. The chain employs TRBV18 and TRBJ2-7; D is uncertain. The CDR3 contains 14 residues. V shed 2 bases and J shed 4 bases, with 12 bases lying between them. CDR1 is KGHSH and CDR2 is LQKENI in the germline V gene. CDR3 region: CASSPSRVLYEQYF. CDR3 bases: TGTGCCAGCTCACCATCAAGGGTGTTATACGAGCAGTACTTC.

V is TRBV5-1 and J is TRBJ2-3, with unresolved D. CDR1 is SGHRS and CDR2 is YFSETQ in the germline V gene. The V gene lost 0 bases and the J gene lost 2 bases, with 16 bases spanning the gap. The CDR3 contains 17 residues. The CDR3 sequence: CASSLALAADDTDTQYF. The CDR3 DNA follows: TGCGCCAGCAGCTTGGCCTTGGCAGCAGATGACACAGATACGCAGTATTTT. Full variable domain (missing parts from reference TRBV5-1 and TRBJ2-3): KAGVTQTPRYLIKTRGQQVTLSCSPISGHRSVSWYQQTPGQGLQFLFEYFSETQRNKGNFPGRFSGRQFSNSRSEMNVSTLELGDSALYLCASSLALAADDTDTQYFGPGTRLTVL.

This chain joins TRBV7-2 and TRBJ1-2, with D tentatively TRBD1 (6 bases). V lost 5 bases to trimming and J lost 2 bases, with 15 bases between them. CDR3 length equals 15 residues. Looked up from germline, CDR1 is SGHTA and CDR2 is FQGNSA. The CDR3 region has the DNA TGTGCCAGCAGCGGCAGGACAGTTTTCAACTATGGCTACACCTTC. Its protein is CASSGRTVFNYGYTF.

This clonotype occurred a few times. The chain has TRBV27 and TRBJ2-5; the D gene is possibly TRBD2 (6 bases). Germline V gene data show CDR1 as MNHEY and CDR2 as SMNVEV (reference sequence). Trimming removed 4 bases from V and 1 base from J, with 13 bases in between. This CDR3 is built from 15 residues. In nucleotides, the CDR3 is TGTGCCAGCAGTTACGGGACTGAGTTCCAAGAGACCCAGTACTTC. It is translated as CASSYGTEFQETQYF.

This clonotype showed up just a few times. The chain recombines TRBV5-4 with TRBJ2-7, with TRBD2 matching over 10 bases. The germline V gene has CDR1 SGHNT and CDR2 YYREEE (reference sequence). Losses at the gene ends were 3 bases for V and 2 bases for J; bases not matched to a gene: 5. There are 15 residues in the CDR3. The CDR3 loop is CASSSGTSVAYEQYF. For the CDR3, the DNA is TGTGCCAGCAGCTCCGGGACTAGCGTAGCCTACGAGCAGTACTTC.

The V call is TRBV5-1, the J call TRBJ2-7; the D is unclear. Trimming removed 1 base at V and 3 bases at J, with 11 bases between. Germline loops: CDR1 SGHRS, CDR2 YFSETQ. The CDR3 has 14 amino acids. The CDR3 loop is CASSLRSIDYEQYF. The CDR3 nucleotides are TGCGCCAGCAGCTTGAGGTCGATCGACTACGAGCAGTACTTC. Supplemented by reference TRBV5-1 and TRBJ2-7, the full variable domain reads KAGVTQTPRYLIKTRGQQVTLSCSPISGHRSVSWYQQTPGQGLQFLFEYFSETQRNKGNFPGRFSGRQFSNSRSEMNVSTLELGDSALYLCASSLRSIDYEQYFGPGTRLTVT.

The chain carries TRBV3-1 and TRBJ2-2, with D tentatively TRBD2 (6 bases). The V and J ends lost 4 bases and 3 bases respectively, with 18 bases between them. There are 17 residues in the CDR3. Germline lookup yields CDR1 LGHDT and CDR2 YNNKEL (reference sequence). CDR3: CASSPFGGLSDTGELFF. In nucleotides, the CDR3 is TGTGCCAGCAGCCCCTTCGGGGGACTCAGCGACACCGGGGAGCTGTTTTTT.

Here the CDR3 reads CASSKSTANTEAFF. For the CDR3, the DNA is TGTGCCAGCAGTAAATCGACGGCGAACACTGAAGCTTTCTTT. This rearrangement joins TRBV6-5 to TRBJ1-1; the D is unclear. The CDR3 length is 14 residues. V was cut by 5 bases and J by 1 base, with 11 bases left in between. Per the germline V gene, CDR1 is MNHEY and CDR2 is SVGAGI.